Below are 25 T cell receptor beta chains sequenced from a single sample in a study of T-cell reconstitution after alpha-beta-depleted transplantation in children. Unique molecular identifiers featured in how the TCRbeta library was prepared. TCRdb re-called the PCR reads through MiXCR, storing one row per CDR3 protein. The sample records fewer than 250,000 distinct CDR3 sequences, approximately 15% being singletons. The sample here was PBMCs, mostly from graft donor cells, taken 360 days after TCRalphabeta/CD19-depleted stem cell transplant. The receptors shown here come from a male patient aged 2-15 years who had a stem cell transplant for acute lymphoblastic leukemia, so the T cells may come from the graft donor.

This clonotype was recorded at least ten times. V and J are TRBV12-3 or TRBV12-4 and TRBJ1-1, with no clear D. This CDR3 has 13 amino acids. V dropped 4 bases and J dropped 1 base, with 7 bases sitting between them. The CDR3 DNA follows: TGTGCCAGCAGTTCCCGACAGAACACTGAAGCTTTCTTT. Its translation is CASSSRQNTEAFF.

This clonotype appeared a few times. The J gene is TRBJ2-7, the V gene TRBV27; D is ambiguous. This CDR3 is built from 13 residues. Per germline, CDR1 MNHEY and CDR2 SMNVEV (reference sequence). Trimming removed 4 bases at V and 5 bases at J, with 12 bases between. The CDR3 protein is CASSSINWDEQYF. The CDR3 DNA reads as TGTGCCAGCAGTTCAATTAATTGGGACGAGCAGTACTTC.

The CDR3 region has the DNA TGTGCCAGCAGCCAATCGAGCGGGAGGGAAAGGGAGCAGTACTTC. Amino acids: CASSQSSGREREQYF. The rearrangement links TRBV16 to TRBJ2-7; 10 bases are shared with TRBD2. The CDR3 has 15 amino acids. The germline V gene encodes CDR1 KGHSY and CDR2 FQNENV. The V and J ends lost 0 bases and 7 bases, in that order; junction bases with no gene match: 6.

The V gene is TRBV2, the J gene TRBJ1-6; no clear D gene. CDR3 length equals 13 residues. Germline assignment: CDR1 SNHLY and CDR2 FYNNEI. V lost 0 bases, J lost 7 bases, and 4 bases lay in between. The CDR3 here is CASSEAWNSPLHF. The CDR3 DNA reads as TGTGCCAGCAGTGAAGCTTGGAATTCACCCCTCCACTTT.

This clonotype was detected only a few times. The chain is built from TRBV9 and TRBJ2-7; 10 nucleotides agree with TRBD1. The germline gives CDR1 SGDLS, CDR2 YYNGEE. The CDR3 consists of 16 residues. V lost 2 bases and J lost 4; bases outside the gene matches: 9. The DNA for the CDR3 is TGTGCCAGCAGCGTGGGGACAGGGGAGGAAGGTTACGAGCAGTACTTC. This translates into CASSVGTGEEGYEQYF. Based on the CDR3 plus reference TRBV9 and TRBJ2-7, the full variable domain is DSGVTQTPKHLITATGQRVTLRCSPRSGDLSVYWYQQSLDQGLQFLIQYYNGEERAKGNILERFSAQQFPDLHSELNLSSLELGDSALYFCASSVGTGEEGYEQYFGPGTRLTVT.

The chain employs TRBV29-1 and TRBJ2-5; the match to TRBD1 covers 9 bases. Germline V gene data show CDR1 as SQVTM and CDR2 as ANQGSEA. The ends lost 7 bases at V and 2 bases at J; junction bases unmatched: 5. This CDR3 has 13 residues. CDR3 amino acids: CSAVGTGQETQYF. DNA of the CDR3: TGCAGCGCCGTCGGGACAGGGCAAGAGACCCAGTACTTC.

With respect to this clonotype: A much larger clone differs from this one at a single base, so this may be a read error. This sequence joins TRBV14 and TRBJ2-7; no clear D gene. The V end lost 3 bases, the J end lost 5 bases, and 5 bases lay between the germline ends. Per germline, CDR1 SGHDN and CDR2 FVKESK. The CDR3 loop spans 11 amino acids. CDR3 in amino acids: CASSHFDEQYF. The CDR3 bases are TGTGCCAGCAGCCATTTCGACGAGCAGTACTTC.

This clonotype was detected a few times. J is TRBJ2-7 and V is TRBV20-1; TRBD1 agrees at 10 bases. V was pared by 0 bases and J by 3 bases, with 8 bases of the junction left unmatched. This CDR3 contains 16 residues. Germline values: CDR1 DFQATT, CDR2 SNEGSKA (reference sequence). The CDR3 region is CSARDRLGQGLYEQYF. The CDR3 nucleotides are TGCAGTGCTAGAGATCGTTTGGGACAGGGGCTCTACGAGCAGTACTTC.

This clonotype came up a few times. V is TRBV4-1 and J is TRBJ2-7; 7 nucleotides match TRBD1. Trimming removed 4 bases from V and 0 bases from J; junction bases left unmatched: 9. Germline CDR1 reads MGHRA; CDR2 reads YSYEKL. The length of the CDR3 is 16 residues. The CDR3 DNA reads as TGCGCCAGCAGCCCTAATTTGACAGGGCTCTCCTACGAGCAGTACTTC. Protein sequence: CASSPNLTGLSYEQYF.

The rearrangement joins TRBV18 to TRBJ1-5; 8 bases are shared with TRBD1. Germline V gene sequence: CDR1 KGHSH, CDR2 LQKENI. CDR3 length: 15 residues. J was trimmed by 6 bases and V by 6 bases; bases with no gene match: 10. The CDR3 nucleotides read TGTGCCAGCTCGCAGGACAGGGCCGGCGGTCAGCCCCAGCATTTT. Its translation is CASSQDRAGGQPQHF. The variable domain in full, completed from reference TRBV18 and TRBJ1-5, reads NAGVMQNPRHLVRRRGQEARLRCSPMKGHSHVYWYRQLPEEGLKFMVYLQKENIIDESGMPKERFSAEFPKEGPSILRIQQVVRGDSAAYFCASSQDRAGGQPQHFGDGTRLSIL.

This clonotype showed up just a few times. This chain uses TRBV11-2 with TRBJ1-5; no definite D call. This CDR3 comprises 14 residues. Trimming cost V 11 bases and J 0 bases, with 14 bases left between them. Germline V gene sequence: CDR1 SGHAT, CDR2 FQNNGV. CDR3 sequence reads: CASSEAHSNQPQHF. The CDR3 nucleotides are TGTGCCTCAAGTGAAGCCCATAGCAATCAGCCCCAGCATTTT.

This clonotype was found a few times. The chain has TRBV6-5 and TRBJ2-7, with D possibly TRBD1 on 6 matching bases. The V and J ends lost 5 bases and 0 bases respectively, with 14 bases between them. In germline, CDR1 is MNHEY, CDR2 SVGAGI. CDR3 length equals 15 residues. CDR3 nucleotide sequence: TGTGCCAGCAGTAACACCAGGGGATCCTCCTACGAGCAGTACTTC. It specifies CASSNTRGSSYEQYF.

This clonotype was recorded many times. J is TRBJ2-3 and V is TRBV25-1; the D call may be TRBD1 or TRBD2 (5 bases each). The CDR3 totals 14 residues. Germline values: CDR1 MGHDK, CDR2 SYGVNS. Trimming stripped 2 bases from V and 4 bases from J, with 10 bases between. The CDR3 loop reads CASSEEVGADTQYF. For the CDR3, the DNA is TGTGCCAGCAGTGAAGAGGTGGGGGCAGATACGCAGTATTTT.

The J gene is TRBJ2-1, the V gene TRBV10-3, with 7 nucleotides matching TRBD1. Germline loops: CDR1 ENHRY, CDR2 SYGVKD. The CDR3 length is 13 residues. V lost 9 bases to trimming and J lost 10 bases; unmatched junction nucleotides: 12. The CDR3 coding sequence is TGTGCCATACAGAGGGGGCTAGGGGAGGAGCAGTTCTTC. Translation gives CAIQRGLGEEQFF.

This clonotype was seen more than once but under ten times. The rearrangement joins TRBV18 to TRBJ2-3; 7 bases fit TRBD1. The germline gives CDR1 KGHSH, CDR2 LQKENI. This CDR3 has 17 residues. Trimming cost V 1 base and J 2 bases; bases outside gene matches: 9. In DNA form, the CDR3 reads TGTGCCAGCTCACCACTGGAAGGGGGCCACCTCACAGATACGCAGTATTTT. Encoded protein: CASSPLEGGHLTDTQYF.

V and J are TRBV19 and TRBJ2-1, with a weak D call TRBD1 (6 bases). Germline CDR1 is LNHDA and CDR2 is SQIVND (reference sequence). This CDR3 has 15 amino acids. The V end was cut by 4 bases, the J end by 2 bases, with 12 bases between. The CDR3 sequence is CASSTLGGTYNEQFF. Written as DNA, the CDR3 is TGTGCCAGTAGTACACTAGGGGGTACCTACAATGAGCAGTTCTTC.

This clonotype was observed a few times. The chain has TRBV10-3 and TRBJ1-2; TRBD1 matches 8 bases. Germline CDR1 and CDR2: ENHRY and SYGVKD. With 5 bases clipped from V and 5 bases from J, the junction kept 13 bases outside the gene matches. The CDR3 is 16 residues long. In DNA form, the CDR3 reads TGTGCCATCAGTCCGCCCCCGGGACAGGCGTGGTATGGCTACACCTTC. Translation gives CAISPPPGQAWYGYTF.

This clonotype has more than one count but fewer than ten. This chain joins TRBV14 and TRBJ1-4, with TRBD1 identical over 8 bases. The CDR3 runs to 15 residues. Germline CDR1 SGHDN, CDR2 FVKESK. V trimming: 5 bases; J trimming: 3 bases; junction bases outside the gene matches: 5. CDR3 coding DNA: TGTGCCAGCAGCGCCCCGACAGGGGCTAATGAAAAACTGTTTTTT. Translated: CASSAPTGANEKLFF.

The V call is TRBV29-1, the J call TRBJ2-5; the D is unclear. The CDR3 extends over 13 amino acids. V lost 6 bases and J 5 bases, leaving 16 bases between the germline ends. Germline CDR1 SQVTM, CDR2 ANQGSEA. The CDR3 loop reads CSVIYHLGETQYF. CDR3 sequence (DNA): TGCAGCGTGATCTATCACCTCGGGGAGACCCAGTACTTC.

This clonotype showed up many times. V usage is TRBV24-1 and J usage is TRBJ2-5, with TRBD2 as a possible D gene (6 bases). Germline CDR1 and CDR2: KGHDR and SFDVKD. Trimming pared 3 bases from V and 2 bases from J, leaving 9 bases between. This CDR3 is 14 amino acids long. CDR3: CATSDRLVQETQYF. DNA for the CDR3: TGTGCCACCAGTGATCGACTAGTTCAAGAGACCCAGTACTTC.

V is TRBV4-2 and J is TRBJ2-1; 9 bases match TRBD2. Germline V CDR1 and CDR2: LGHNA, YNFKEQ. The CDR3 length is 16 residues. J was trimmed by 4 bases and V by 0 bases; bases with no gene match: 4. In nucleotides, the CDR3 is TGTGCCAGCAGCCAAGATGGCGGGGGGGCTTACAATGAGCAGTTCTTC. Its protein is CASSQDGGGAYNEQFF.

This clonotype has more than one count but fewer than ten. The chain has TRBV5-1 and TRBJ2-7, with D perhaps matching TRBD1 (6 bases). The CDR3 has 14 amino acids. Per germline, CDR1 SGHRS and CDR2 YFSETQ. V was cut by 5 bases and J by 0 bases, with 12 bases left in between. CDR3 protein: CASRGATASYEQYF. The CDR3 nucleotides are TGCGCCAGCAGGGGGGCTACCGCCTCCTACGAGCAGTACTTC.

This clonotype occurred a few times. This chain links TRBV6-1 with TRBJ1-2, with 10 bases identical to TRBD1. V shed 4 bases and J 5 bases; nucleotides not matched to a gene: 4. CDR3 length: 14 amino acids. The germline V gene encodes CDR1 MNHNS and CDR2 SASEGT. This CDR3 is CASSGQGAWYGYTF. CDR3 DNA: TGTGCCAGCAGTGGACAGGGGGCGTGGTATGGCTACACCTTC.

This clonotype has more than one count but fewer than ten. The chain carries TRBV29-1 and TRBJ2-3; D unclear. The germline gives CDR1 SQVTM, CDR2 ANQGSEA. This CDR3 comprises 13 residues. Trimming shortened V by 3 bases and J by 7 bases, and 14 bases separated the two germline ends. The CDR3 protein is CSVDEEPYNTQYF. The CDR3 DNA sequence: TGCAGCGTTGACGAGGAACCGTATAATACGCAGTATTTT.

This chain uses TRBV10-3 with TRBJ1-3, with no clear D. This CDR3 has 15 residues. Looked up from germline, CDR1 is ENHRY and CDR2 is SYGVKD. The ends were cut back, 0 bases at V and 0 bases at J, with 6 bases in the middle. CDR3 region: CAISESGLSGNTIYF. The DNA for the CDR3 is TGTGCCATCAGTGAGTCTGGACTCTCTGGAAACACCATATATTTT.